What follows is one T cell receptor beta chain and its context. Antigen: not known. Specified time point: week 35, safety follow-up. Vaccination comprised doses that each held 300 ug of mutant IDH1 20-mer peptide, plus topical imiquimod. Astrocytomas found in donors were new, WHO grade 3 or 4, IDH1-mutant and ATRX-lost. TCRdb's table, derived via immunoSEQ multiplex PCR, lists solely in-frame clones and lacks some. The sample has about 54,000 clones; roughly 84% are singletons. The entry originates in a study of a mutant IDH1 vaccine in newly diagnosed glioma. Background on the study: Once 4-6 weeks had passed after radiotherapy alone, vaccination started, or it started with temozolomide cycles. Beforehand, treatment had been radiotherapy, temozolomide, or both; the majority received both.

General observations from the study: Of all patients, 93.3% showed vaccine-induced immune responses.

The CDR3 is 13 residues long. CDR1 and CDR2 from the germline V gene are GTSNPN and SVGIG (reference sequence). V dropped 5 bases and J dropped 7 bases, with 12 bases sitting between them. The TCR comes from a woman between 18 and 29 years old with glioma. The source material was PBMCs, sampled from a glioma patient whose treatment included an IDH1 peptide vaccine. This sequence joins TRBV30 and TRBJ1-6; no reliable D call. CDR3 DNA: TGTGCCTGGGGACGGGAAGGGAATTCACCCCTCCACTTT. Residues: CAWGREGNSPLHF.